The 21 T cell receptor beta chains presented below share a single source sample, sequenced in a study of cytomegalovirus exposure and HLA in healthy donors. It was with 60 Vbeta and 13 Jbeta primers that the PCR ran. Profiled with immunoSEQ multiplex PCR; TCRdb holds only in-frame clones, not every one. This table has about 180,000 clones, around 79% appearing once. The source material was PBMCs. Receptor source: a female donor in good health and CMV-seronegative.

This clone was detected only once. This chain links TRBV6-5 with TRBJ1-2, with a possible D match to TRBD1 (5 bases). The CDR3 runs 13 residues. V was shortened by 4 bases and J by 1 base, with 7 bases between the two germline ends. Germline assignment: CDR1 MNHEY and CDR2 SVGAGI. The CDR3 protein is CASSSQGNYGYTF. CDR3 bases: TGTGCCAGCAGTTCCCAGGGTAACTATGGCTACACCTTC.

The chain has TRBV30 and TRBJ1-6; perhaps TRBD1 as D (6 bases). Looked up from germline, CDR1 is GTSNPN and CDR2 is SVGIG (reference sequence). The V end was cut by 5 bases, the J end by 9 bases, with 17 bases between. The CDR3 runs to 14 residues. The CDR3 nucleotides are TGTGCCTGGTGCGATCAGGGGTCGCGTTCACCCCTCCACTTT. As protein: CAWCDQGSRSPLHF. The full variable domain, its missing parts supplied by reference TRBV30 and TRBJ1-6, is SQTIHQWPATLVQPVGSPLSLECTVEGTSNPNLYWYRQAAGRGLQLLFYSVGIGQISSEVPQNLSASRPQDRQFILSSKKLLLSDSGFYLCAWCDQGSRSPLHFGNGTRLTVT.

This clone was recorded a few times. The chain employs TRBV10-3 and TRBJ2-3; 12 nucleotides match TRBD1. The junction had 14 bases not matched to a gene; V was cut back by 9 bases and J by 4 bases. CDR1 is ENHRY and CDR2 is SYGVKD in the germline V gene. This CDR3 is 17 amino acids long. DNA of the CDR3: TGTGCCATTATCAGTGATGTGGGACAGGGGGCTTCAGATACGCAGTATTTT. Residues: CAIISDVGQGASDTQYF.

The V call is TRBV7-9, the J call TRBJ2-5; D gene ambiguous. The CDR3 has 12 residues. Trimming left V 1 base short and J 7 bases short, with 7 bases between. Germline V gives CDR1 SEHNR, CDR2 FQNEAQ (reference sequence). Here the CDR3 DNA reads TGTGCCAGCAGCTTAGATCCGGGGACCCAGTACTTC. Encoded protein: CASSLDPGTQYF.

The V and J genes are TRBV19 and TRBJ2-5, with 8 bases that match TRBD2. CDR3 length: 14 residues. J lost 5 bases, V lost 6 bases, and 8 bases had no gene match. Per the germline V gene, CDR1 is LNHDA and CDR2 is SQIVND (reference sequence). The CDR3 coding sequence is TGTGCCAGTAGACCGGGGGGGAGAGGGGAGACCCAGTACTTC. Its protein product is CASRPGGRGETQYF. The entire variable domain, with the rest obtained from reference TRBV19 and TRBJ2-5, is as follows: DGGITQSPKYLFRKEGQNVTLSCEQNLNHDAMYWYRQDPGQGLRLIYYSQIVNDFQKGDIAEGYSVSREKKESFPLTVTSAQKNPTAFYLCASRPGGRGETQYFGPGTRLLVL.

The chain is built from TRBV30 and TRBJ2-7; no clear D gene. The germline CDR1 and CDR2 sequences are GTSNPN and SVGIG (reference sequence). Deletions cut 2 bases from V and 2 bases from J, with 10 bases between. The length of the CDR3 is 13 residues. DNA for the CDR3: TGTGCCTGGAGTCCAGACTCGGCCTACGAGCAGTACTTC. It yields the protein CAWSPDSAYEQYF.

The chain uses TRBV5-1 and TRBJ2-2, with D possibly being TRBD1 (6 bases). Germline V gene data show CDR1 as SGHRS and CDR2 as YFSETQ. The V gene lost 4 bases and the J gene lost 2 bases, with 12 bases spanning the gap. The length of the CDR3 is 15 residues. The CDR3 nucleotides read TGCGCCAGCAGCCCCACAGGGCGAAACACCGGGGAGCTGTTTTTT. It translates to CASSPTGRNTGELFF.

The J gene is TRBJ1-6, the V gene TRBV5-1; D is unclear. Germline values: CDR1 SGHRS, CDR2 YFSETQ. The CDR3 length is 15 residues. Trimming removed 4 bases from V and 5 bases from J, with 13 bases in between. This chain's CDR3 is CASSAADGNNSPLHF. The CDR3 coding sequence is TGCGCCAGCAGCGCCGCTGACGGGAATAATTCACCCCTCCACTTT.

The CDR3 region has the DNA TGCGCCAGCAGCCGCCAGGGCGGGGGCAATCAGCCCCAGCATTTT. Residues: CASSRQGGGNQPQHF. This sequence joins TRBV5-1 and TRBJ1-5, with a tentative D call TRBD1 (5 bases). From germline, CDR1 is SGHRS and CDR2 YFSETQ. V lost 4 bases and J lost 2, with 13 bases in between. The CDR3 sequence is 15 residues long.

CDR3 in amino acids: CASSEKRGGLPGELFF. DNA for the CDR3: TGCGCCAGCAGTGAGAAGCGGGGGGGCCTTCCCGGGGAGCTGTTTTTT. The chain carries TRBV10-1 and TRBJ2-2; 10 bases map to TRBD2. The CDR3 consists of 16 residues. Germline V CDR1 and CDR2: WNHNN, SYGVQD (reference sequence). V lost 2 bases to trimming and J lost 6 bases; unmatched junction nucleotides: 6.

This clone was recorded once. The chain combines TRBV9 with TRBJ2-7, with D possibly matching TRBD1 (6 bases). Germline V gene lookup returns CDR1 SGDLS and CDR2 YYNGEE. The CDR3 length is 13 residues. Trimming cost V 3 bases and J 0 bases, with 7 bases left between them. The CDR3 reads CASSGQASYEQYF. CDR3 DNA: TGTGCCAGCAGCGGACAGGCCTCCTACGAGCAGTACTTC.

The rearrangement joins TRBV4-1 to TRBJ2-1, with 9 bases aligning to TRBD2. The CDR3 length is 15 residues. The J segment lost 2 bases and the V segment lost 3 bases, leaving 2 bases of the junction unmatched. Germline-derived CDR1 and CDR2 are MGHRA and YSYEKL. Here the CDR3 reads CASSHPSGAYNEQFF. CDR3 nucleotides: TGCGCCAGCAGCCATCCTAGCGGGGCCTACAATGAGCAGTTCTTC.

This clone was seen a few times. The chain uses TRBV6-6 and TRBJ1-4; D perhaps matches TRBD1 (6 bases). Germline V gene sequence: CDR1 MNHNY, CDR2 SVGAGI (reference sequence). The CDR3 spans 14 residues. The chain's CDR3 is CASGDIATNEKLFF. CDR3 nucleotides: TGTGCTTCTGGGGACATTGCAACTAATGAAAAACTGTTTTTT.

This chain joins TRBV9 and TRBJ2-3; 9 bases match TRBD1. Germline CDR1 SGDLS, CDR2 YYNGEE. The CDR3 loop spans 16 amino acids. With 0 bases clipped from V and 5 bases from J, the junction kept 7 bases outside the gene matches. The DNA for the CDR3 is TGTGCCAGCAGCGTAGGGTTGGGACAGGGAGAAGATACGCAGTATTTT. It encodes CASSVGLGQGEDTQYF.

The V gene is TRBV6-6, the J gene TRBJ1-5; D not resolved. V was pared by 0 bases and J by 7 bases, with 10 bases between. CDR3 size: 14 residues. Germline V CDR1 and CDR2: MNHNY, SVGAGI (reference sequence). CDR3 protein: CASSYSTSGQPQHF. For the CDR3, the DNA is TGTGCCAGCAGTTACTCGACATCAGGACAGCCCCAGCATTTT.

The J gene is TRBJ2-7, the V gene TRBV5-4, with D possibly being TRBD2 (5 bases). The length of the CDR3 is 13 residues. Germline values: CDR1 SGHNT, CDR2 YYREEE (reference sequence). Trimming took 0 bases from V and 5 from J, leaving 9 bases between them. DNA for the CDR3: TGTGCCAGCAGCTTGGGGTCCGGGGACGAGCAGTACTTC. Its protein product is CASSLGSGDEQYF.

This clone was recorded a few times. V usage is TRBV5-8 and J usage is TRBJ1-2; possible D gene TRBD1, 6 bases. The CDR3 is 15 amino acids. CDR1 SGHTS and CDR2 YDEGEE come from the germline V gene. V gave up 1 base and J gave up 2 bases, with 12 bases separating them. CDR3 coding DNA: TGTGCCAGCAGCTTGACAGGGTCAATCAACTATGGCTACACCTTC. Protein sequence: CASSLTGSINYGYTF.

The V and J genes are TRBV9 and TRBJ1-2; 7 bases agree with TRBD1. This CDR3 spans 13 amino acids. Unmatched junction bases numbered 5, after V lost 4 bases and J lost 5 bases. CDR1 and CDR2 from the germline V gene are SGDLS and YYNGEE. The CDR3 loop is CASSQTGFYGYTF. The CDR3 nucleotides read TGTGCCAGCAGCCAGACAGGGTTTTATGGCTACACCTTC.

V is TRBV29-1 and J is TRBJ2-7; TRBD2 might be the D (6 bases). Per germline, CDR1 SQVTM and CDR2 ANQGSEA. V gave up 3 bases and J gave up 0 bases, with 12 bases separating them. There are 14 residues in the CDR3. The CDR3 coding sequence is TGCAGCGTTGACGGAGGGCCGGCCTCCTACGAGCAGTACTTC. Translating gives CSVDGGPASYEQYF.

The chain carries TRBV5-4 and TRBJ1-1; 7 bases align to TRBD1. The CDR3 totals 15 residues. J was trimmed by 4 bases and V by 5 bases; bases with no gene match: 11. Germline V gene data show CDR1 as SGHNT and CDR2 as YYREEE (reference sequence). CDR3 region: CASSPLEGASTEAFF. DNA of the CDR3: TGTGCCAGCAGTCCCCTGGAGGGGGCGAGCACTGAAGCTTTCTTT. Together with reference TRBV5-4 and TRBJ1-1, the CDR3 gives the full variable domain: ETGVTQSPTHLIKTRGQQVTLRCSSQSGHNTVSWYQQALGQGPQFIFQYYREEENGRGNFPPRFSGLQFPNYSSELNVNALELDDSALYLCASSPLEGASTEAFFGQGTRLTVV.

The rearrangement joins TRBV5-1 to TRBJ2-3, with D possibly being TRBD1 (6 bases). CDR3 length: 14 residues. Trimming left V 3 bases short and J 3 bases short, with 11 bases between. The germline gives CDR1 SGHRS, CDR2 YFSETQ. CDR3 bases: TGCGCCAGCAGCTCTGTACAGGGAACAGATACGCAGTATTTT. Protein: CASSSVQGTDTQYF.